The 27 T cell receptor beta chains listed next were all sequenced from one sample in a study of blood T cell repertoires in COVID-19. Assay: immunoSEQ multiplex PCR; the TCRdb copy retains only in-frame clones and omits some. This table has roughly 100,000 clones, about 76% appearing once. Source material: peripheral blood. These receptors were obtained from an elderly man with acute or convalescent COVID-19.

This clone was seen more than once but under ten times. This chain uses TRBV19 with TRBJ1-5, with 7 positions matching TRBD1. V gave up 3 bases and J gave up 2 bases; unmatched junction bases: 7. The germline V gene encodes CDR1 LNHDA and CDR2 SQIVND (reference sequence). CDR3 length: 16 amino acids. CDR3 sequence: CASSMERGLRNQPQHF. CDR3 bases: TGTGCCAGTAGTATGGAGAGGGGGCTACGCAATCAGCCCCAGCATTTT.

CDR3 in amino acids: CASSPHLQGARYEQYF. In nucleotides, the CDR3 is TGCGCCAGCAGCCCACACCTACAGGGGGCGCGGTACGAGCAGTACTTC. The chain combines TRBV4-1 with TRBJ2-7, with 9 bases fitting TRBD1. Germline CDR1 MGHRA, CDR2 YSYEKL. Trimming cost V 4 bases and J 4 bases; bases outside gene matches: 11. This CDR3 spans 16 amino acids.

This chain uses TRBV19 with TRBJ2-1; the match to TRBD2 covers 12 bases. Germline V gene lookup returns CDR1 LNHDA and CDR2 SQIVND (reference sequence). J was trimmed by 2 bases and V by 4 bases; bases with no gene match: 0. CDR3 length: 15 residues. In DNA, the CDR3 is TGTGCCAGTAGTAGACTAGCGGGAGCCTACAATGAGCAGTTCTTC. This sequence encodes CASSRLAGAYNEQFF.

The chain recombines TRBV7-9 with TRBJ1-3; 8 bases agree with TRBD1. The V gene's germline CDR1 is SEHNR and CDR2 FQNEAQ (reference sequence). The CDR3 contains 15 residues. The J segment lost 1 base and the V segment lost 5 bases, leaving 4 bases of the junction unmatched. The CDR3 loop is CASSPTGGSGNTIYF. The CDR3 nucleotides read TGTGCCAGCAGCCCAACAGGGGGATCTGGAAACACCATATATTTT.

The gene calls are TRBV11-2 and TRBJ2-3; weak D call: TRBD2 (5 bases). V was shortened by 2 bases and J by 7 bases, with 16 bases between the two germline ends. Germline assignment: CDR1 SGHAT and CDR2 FQNNGV. This CDR3 is 15 amino acids long. CDR3 nucleotides: TGTGCCAGCAGCTTAAGGCTAGCCGGTGGGAATACGCAGTATTTT. Translation: CASSLRLAGGNTQYF.

This chain links TRBV5-6 with TRBJ2-5, with 7 positions matching TRBD2. CDR1 and CDR2 from the germline V gene are SGHDT and YYEEEE. V shed 5 bases and J 2 bases; nucleotides not matched to a gene: 6. The CDR3 extends over 14 amino acids. CDR3 nucleotide sequence: TGTGCCAGCAGGTCCCTGGGGGGGCAAGAGACCCAGTACTTC. Amino acids: CASRSLGGQETQYF. The complete variable domain, with remaining parts taken from reference TRBV5-6 and TRBJ2-5, reads DAGVTQSPTHLIKTRGQQVTLRCSPKSGHDTVSWYQQALGQGPQFIFQYYEEEERQRGNFPDRFSGHQFPNYSSELNVNALLLGDSALYLCASRSLGGQETQYFGPGTRLLVL.

The V call is TRBV28, the J call TRBJ1-1; TRBD1 agrees at 8 bases. This CDR3 contains 13 residues. V trimming: 5 bases; J trimming: 10 bases; junction bases outside the gene matches: 9. Germline V gene data show CDR1 as MDHEN and CDR2 as SYDVKM. CDR3 nucleotides: TGTGCCAGCAGTCCCTCCCTGGACAGGGCAGCTTTCTTT. Protein product: CASSPSLDRAAFF.

The sample holds one count of this clone. The rearrangement uses TRBV6-2 or TRBV6-3 and TRBJ2-5, with TRBD2 matching 10 bases. J lost 6 bases, V lost 5 bases, and 9 bases had no gene match. This CDR3 has 15 residues. Per the germline V gene, CDR1 is MNHEY and CDR2 is SVGEGT. CDR3 sequence reads: CASSESGRALKTQYF. Written as DNA, the CDR3 is TGTGCCAGCAGTGAGAGCGGGAGGGCCCTAAAGACCCAGTACTTC.

The chain is built from TRBV5-1 and TRBJ2-1, with D tentatively TRBD2 (6 bases). Germline loops: CDR1 SGHRS, CDR2 YFSETQ. CDR3 length: 16 amino acids. V was shortened by 1 base and J by 0 bases, with 11 bases between the two germline ends. CDR3 in DNA: TGCGCCAGCAGCTTGACGGCGGGGAGCTCCTACAATGAGCAGTTCTTC. This translates into CASSLTAGSSYNEQFF.

The chain recombines TRBV18 with TRBJ2-1, with 8 bases that match TRBD2. The CDR3 sequence is 18 residues long. The ends lost 1 base at V and 3 bases at J; junction bases unmatched: 11. Germline assignment: CDR1 KGHSH and CDR2 LQKENI. DNA for the CDR3: TGTGCCAGCTCACCACGGGGCCCCACTAGCGGAAACTACAATGAGCAGTTCTTC. Protein: CASSPRGPTSGNYNEQFF. Filled out from reference TRBV18 and TRBJ2-1, the complete variable domain reads NAGVMQNPRHLVRRRGQEARLRCSPMKGHSHVYWYRQLPEEGLKFMVYLQKENIIDESGMPKERFSAEFPKEGPSILRIQQVVRGDSAAYFCASSPRGPTSGNYNEQFFGPGTRLTVL.

The chain couples TRBV7-9 to TRBJ1-6; 10 nucleotides match TRBD1. The CDR3 loop spans 15 amino acids. The trim removed 2 bases at V and 10 bases at J, leaving 5 bases unmatched. CDR1 and CDR2 from the germline V gene are SEHNR and FQNEAQ (reference sequence). CDR3 bases: TGTGCCAGCAGCTTAAATGACAGGGGGCGATCACCCCTCCACTTT. It encodes CASSLNDRGRSPLHF.

The sample holds one count of this clone. The V gene is TRBV19, the J gene TRBJ2-3, with a weak D call TRBD2 (6 bases). The V gene's germline CDR1 is LNHDA and CDR2 SQIVND (reference sequence). The V and J ends lost 6 bases and 1 base respectively, with 14 bases between them. The CDR3 contains 15 residues. Here the CDR3 DNA reads TGTGCCAGTAGGTCCGAGCTAGCGCGCACAGATACGCAGTATTTT. It codes for CASRSELARTDTQYF.

The CDR3 region has the DNA TGTGCCAGCAGCCTGGGACAAACTAACTATGGCTACACCTTC. Translating gives CASSLGQTNYGYTF. V and J are TRBV11-2 and TRBJ1-2, with D possibly matching TRBD1 (6 bases). V was trimmed by 5 bases and J by 0 bases, leaving 10 bases between them. CDR3 length: 14 amino acids. CDR1 and CDR2 (germline): SGHAT, FQNNGV.

The V and J genes are TRBV29-1 and TRBJ2-7; 12 nucleotides agree with TRBD1. J gave up 3 bases and V 7 bases, and 13 bases lay outside the gene matches. CDR3 size: 16 residues. Germline loops: CDR1 SQVTM, CDR2 ANQGSEA. The CDR3 spells CSAVRPGTGGYYEQYF. The CDR3 DNA reads TGCAGCGCTGTGAGGCCCGGGACAGGGGGCTACTACGAGCAGTACTTC.

The chain has TRBV28 and TRBJ1-1; D unresolved. The V gene lost 5 bases and the J gene lost 4 bases, with 11 bases spanning the gap. The CDR3 spans 13 residues. Germline V gene lookup returns CDR1 MDHEN and CDR2 SYDVKM. The CDR3 here is CASSGGSGTEAFF. CDR3 DNA: TGTGCCAGCAGTGGAGGGAGTGGCACTGAAGCTTTCTTT.

The CDR3 region has the DNA TGTGCCAGCAGTTGGAGTAGCAATCAGCCCCAGCATTTT. Translated: CASSWSSNQPQHF. The rearrangement joins TRBV6-5 to TRBJ1-5, with D uncertain. V lost 4 bases to trimming and J lost 0 bases, with 4 bases between them. This CDR3 is 13 amino acids long. CDR1 is MNHEY, CDR2 SVGAGI, per germline.

This clone came up a few times. The rearrangement joins TRBV10-3 to TRBJ2-3; tentatively, D is TRBD2 (5 bases). V lost 6 bases, J lost 1 base, and 14 bases lay in between. Germline CDR1 reads ENHRY; CDR2 reads SYGVKD. The CDR3 has 15 residues. In DNA form, the CDR3 reads TGTGCCATCAGGCAGGAGGTTGGAGGCACAGATACGCAGTATTTT. It yields the protein CAIRQEVGGTDTQYF.

The rearrangement uses TRBV7-8 and TRBJ2-3; TRBD1 matches 8 bases. Losses at the gene ends were 4 bases for V and 3 bases for J; bases not matched to a gene: 9. Germline V gives CDR1 SGHVS, CDR2 FQNEAQ. The CDR3 has 16 residues. CDR3 sequence: CASSSARDRMTDTQYF. The CDR3 nucleotides are TGTGCCAGCAGCTCCGCCCGGGACAGGATGACAGATACGCAGTATTTT.

V and J are TRBV7-9 and TRBJ2-5; TRBD2 aligns across 10 bases. Losses at the gene ends were 4 bases for V and 4 bases for J; bases not matched to a gene: 6. This CDR3 contains 15 residues. Germline-derived CDR1 and CDR2 are SEHNR and FQNEAQ (reference sequence). CDR3: CASSSLAGVGETQYF. The CDR3 DNA reads TGTGCCAGCAGCTCGCTAGCGGGAGTTGGAGAGACCCAGTACTTC.

This clone was picked up one time. The chain couples TRBV11-3 to TRBJ1-2; 9 nucleotides agree with TRBD1. J gave up 0 bases and V 6 bases, and 11 bases lay outside the gene matches. Germline CDR1 and CDR2: SGHNT and YENEEA. The CDR3 sequence is 17 residues long. CDR3 in amino acids: CASSSLGDRAANYGYTF. The CDR3 region has the DNA TGTGCCAGCAGTTCGCTGGGGGACAGGGCGGCTAACTATGGCTACACCTTC.

The chain combines TRBV2 with TRBJ1-3; D remains ambiguous. Trimming took off 4 bases at V and 1 base at J, with 8 bases between the two ends. In germline, CDR1 is SNHLY, CDR2 FYNNEI. The CDR3 has 14 amino acids. CDR3: CASSALLSGNTIYF. The CDR3 nucleotides read TGTGCCAGCAGTGCCTTACTATCTGGAAACACCATATATTTT.

This clone came up a few times. The chain joins TRBV7-2 to TRBJ2-7; 8 bases agree with TRBD1. Trimming removed 1 base from V and 1 base from J; junction bases left unmatched: 3. Germline CDR1 and CDR2: SGHTA and FQGNSA. The length of the CDR3 is 15 residues. CDR3 in DNA: TGTGCCAGCAGCTTAGGACAGGGGATTTCCTACGAGCAGTACTTC. Protein product: CASSLGQGISYEQYF.

The rearrangement links TRBV5-1 to TRBJ1-1; 7 bases match TRBD1. V lost 0 bases, J lost 2 bases, and 4 bases stayed unmatched. The length of the CDR3 is 15 residues. From germline, CDR1 is SGHRS and CDR2 YFSETQ. CDR3 coding DNA: TGCGCCAGCAGCTTGGGACAGGGCCTTAACACTGAAGCTTTCTTT. Translating it yields CASSLGQGLNTEAFF.

The rearrangement uses TRBV19 and TRBJ1-4, with D hard to call. With 3 bases removed from V and 8 bases from J, the gap between germline ends came to 10 bases. The length of the CDR3 is 13 residues. In germline, CDR1 is LNHDA, CDR2 SQIVND (reference sequence). The CDR3 protein is CASSIGGGEKLFF. The CDR3 coding sequence is TGTGCCAGTAGTATTGGTGGTGGCGAAAAACTGTTTTTT.

This clone was counted only a few times. The V gene is TRBV10-3, the J gene TRBJ1-4; the match to TRBD1 covers 8 bases. The germline gives CDR1 ENHRY, CDR2 SYGVKD. The CDR3 spans 15 residues. With 6 bases clipped from V and 3 bases from J, the junction kept 6 bases outside the gene matches. This chain's CDR3 is CAIRAGTGSNEKLFF. In nucleotides, the CDR3 is TGTGCCATCAGGGCCGGGACAGGTTCTAATGAAAAACTGTTTTTT.

The rearrangement links TRBV11-2 to TRBJ2-7; 7 nucleotides line up with TRBD1. Trimming at V came to 4 bases and at J to 6 bases, leaving 12 bases not matched to a gene. The CDR3 runs 15 residues. Germline-derived CDR1 and CDR2 are SGHAT and FQNNGV. Written as DNA, the CDR3 is TGTGCCAGCAGCTCGGAAAGGGGGCTCCTGACCGAGCAGTACTTC. It encodes CASSSERGLLTEQYF.

For the CDR3, the DNA is TGTGCCACCAGCGGAATTGACAGGGGTCGGACTGAAGCTTTCTTT. Translated, it gives CATSGIDRGRTEAFF. The V and J genes are TRBV15 and TRBJ1-1, with 8 positions matching TRBD1. Germline CDR1 is LNHNV and CDR2 is YYDKDF (reference sequence). With 5 bases clipped from V and 5 bases from J, the junction kept 10 bases outside the gene matches. The CDR3 runs to 15 residues.